This paragraph reports one T cell receptor (beta chain). The antigen is unknown. The sample is drawn from a study of cytomegalovirus exposure and HLA in healthy donors. Study-wide results and caveats: Cytomegalovirus status was reportedly diagnosed by the classifier with high specificity and sensitivity. There were 150 to 200 TCR beta chains listed as cytomegalovirus-associated.

An approximately 130-subject validation cohort, separate from the approximately 720-subject first cohort, supplied the donors. There are 14 residues in the CDR3. CDR1 is SEHNR and CDR2 is FQNEAQ in the germline V gene (reference sequence). J was trimmed by 5 bases and V by 5 bases; bases with no gene match: 1. The table came from immunoSEQ multiplex PCR; TCRdb's copy has only in-frame clones and leaves some out. The table records 260,000 or so clones, roughly 90% of them present only once. The chain has TRBV7-9 and TRBJ1-6; 9 bases fit TRBD1. This receptor was obtained from a woman under 30 in good health and CMV-seronegative. The sequencing sample was made of PBMCs. This CDR3 is CASSGTGNNSPLHF. The CDR3 nucleotides read TGTGCCAGCAGCGGGACAGGGAATAATTCACCCCTCCACTTT.